This TCR beta chain was sequenced in a study of CD4 T cells in relation to SARS-CoV-2 and coronaviruses. To note about this clone: Its antigen remains unknown.

From germline, CDR1 is SGHRS and CDR2 YFSETQ. The ends were cut back, 4 bases at V and 1 base at J, with 17 bases in the middle. CDR3 length: 17 amino acids. CD4 enrichment then naive enrichment separated naive from memory CD4+ cells. For less than eleven days, 10^5 sorted CD4+ cells grew with T cell-depleted PBMCs and CEF. Assay: immunoSEQ multiplex PCR; the TCRdb copy retains only in-frame clones and omits some. The profile shows under 45,000 clones, approximately 82% of them singletons. Study-level findings and limits: Monoreactive clones expanded significantly more to SARS-CoV-2 than crossreactive clones did. Pre-pandemic and post-infection samples never came from the same donor.

The sample comprised naive CD4+ T cells from PBMCs, cultured in vitro. Subset reported: naive CD4+ T cells isolated by negative enrichment. The chain carries TRBV5-1 and TRBJ2-2; D call uncertain. This clonotype originated in an adult with COVID-19. CDR3 sequence reads: CASSIDRIGLNTGELFF. The CDR3 region has the DNA TGCGCCAGCAGCATAGATCGCATCGGGCTGAACACCGGGGAGCTGTTTTTT. Combining the CDR3 with reference TRBV5-1 and TRBJ2-2 gives the whole variable domain KAGVTQTPRYLIKTRGQQVTLSCSPISGHRSVSWYQQTPGQGLQFLFEYFSETQRNKGNFPGRFSGRQFSNSRSEMNVSTLELGDSALYLCASSIDRIGLNTGELFFGEGSRLTVL.